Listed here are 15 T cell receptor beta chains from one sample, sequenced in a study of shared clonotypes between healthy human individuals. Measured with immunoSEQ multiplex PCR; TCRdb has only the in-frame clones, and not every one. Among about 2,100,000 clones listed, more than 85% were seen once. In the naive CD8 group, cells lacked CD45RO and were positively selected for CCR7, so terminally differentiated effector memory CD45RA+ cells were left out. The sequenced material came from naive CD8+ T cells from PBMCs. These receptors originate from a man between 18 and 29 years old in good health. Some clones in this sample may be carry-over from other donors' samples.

This CDR3 reads CASGINRAVEQYF. CDR3 bases: TGTGCCAGCGGGATAAACAGGGCAGTGGAGCAGTACTTC. The rearrangement links TRBV11-2 to TRBJ2-7; D may be TRBD1 (6 bases). V lost 8 bases to trimming and J lost 7 bases, with 18 bases between them. Per the germline V gene, CDR1 is SGHAT and CDR2 is FQNNGV. The length of the CDR3 is 13 residues.

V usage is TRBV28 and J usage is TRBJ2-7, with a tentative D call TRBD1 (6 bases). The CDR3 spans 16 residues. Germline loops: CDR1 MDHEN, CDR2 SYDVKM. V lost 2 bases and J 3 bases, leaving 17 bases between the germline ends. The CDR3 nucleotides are TGTGCCAGCAGTTTAGGGCCCTCGTGGGGGCTCTACGAGCAGTACTTC. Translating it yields CASSLGPSWGLYEQYF.

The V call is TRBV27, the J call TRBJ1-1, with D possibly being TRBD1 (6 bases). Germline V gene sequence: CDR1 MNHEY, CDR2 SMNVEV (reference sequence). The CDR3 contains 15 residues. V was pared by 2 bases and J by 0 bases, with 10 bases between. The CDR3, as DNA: TGTGCCAGCAGTTTACGACAGGCCATGAACACTGAAGCTTTCTTT. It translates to CASSLRQAMNTEAFF.

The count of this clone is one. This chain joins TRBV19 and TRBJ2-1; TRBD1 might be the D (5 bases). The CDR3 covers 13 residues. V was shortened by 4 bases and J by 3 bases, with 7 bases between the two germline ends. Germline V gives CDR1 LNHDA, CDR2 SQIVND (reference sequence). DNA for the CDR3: TGTGCCAGTAGTAAGACAGACTACAATGAGCAGTTCTTC. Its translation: CASSKTDYNEQFF.

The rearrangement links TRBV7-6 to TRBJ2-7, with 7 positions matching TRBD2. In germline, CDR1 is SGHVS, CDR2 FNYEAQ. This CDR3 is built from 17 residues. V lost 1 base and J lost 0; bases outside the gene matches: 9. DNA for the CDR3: TGTGCCAGCAGCTTAGACGGTGGACTAGATCCCTCCTACGAGCAGTACTTC. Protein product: CASSLDGGLDPSYEQYF.

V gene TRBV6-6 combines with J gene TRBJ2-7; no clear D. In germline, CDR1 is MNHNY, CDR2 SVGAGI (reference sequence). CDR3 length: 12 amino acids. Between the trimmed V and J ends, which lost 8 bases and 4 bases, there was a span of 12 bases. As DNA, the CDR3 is TGTGCCAGCGGCTCGATAATTTACGAGCAGTACTTC. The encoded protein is CASGSIIYEQYF.

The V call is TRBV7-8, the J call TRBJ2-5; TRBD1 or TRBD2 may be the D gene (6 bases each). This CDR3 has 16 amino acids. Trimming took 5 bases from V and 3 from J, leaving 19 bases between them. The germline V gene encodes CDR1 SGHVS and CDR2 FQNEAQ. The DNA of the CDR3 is TGTGCCAGCAGCCCCCCCGGGGGCCTCGAGAAAGAGACCCAGTACTTC. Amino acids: CASSPPGGLEKETQYF. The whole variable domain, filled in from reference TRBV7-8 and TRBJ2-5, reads GAGVSQSPRYKVAKRGQDVALRCDPISGHVSLFWYQQALGQGPEFLTYFQNEAQLDKSGLPSDRFFAERPEGSVSTLKIQRTQQEDSAVYLCASSPPGGLEKETQYFGPGTRLLVL.

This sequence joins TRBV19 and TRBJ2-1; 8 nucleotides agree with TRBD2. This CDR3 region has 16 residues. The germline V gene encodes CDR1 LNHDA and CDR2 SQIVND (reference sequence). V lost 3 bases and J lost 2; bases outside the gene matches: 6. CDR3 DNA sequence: TGTGCCAGTAGTATTCCCCCGGGACTAGCCTACAATGAGCAGTTCTTC. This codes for CASSIPPGLAYNEQFF. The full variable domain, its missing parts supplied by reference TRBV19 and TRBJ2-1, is DGGITQSPKYLFRKEGQNVTLSCEQNLNHDAMYWYRQDPGQGLRLIYYSQIVNDFQKGDIAEGYSVSREKKESFPLTVTSAQKNPTAFYLCASSIPPGLAYNEQFFGPGTRLTVL.

The CDR3 region is CASITWPNEKLFF. The CDR3 region has the DNA TGTGCCAGCATAACGTGGCCTAATGAAAAACTGTTTTTT. The chain has TRBV6-1 and TRBJ1-4; D call uncertain. V shed 7 bases and J shed 3 bases, with 9 bases lying between them. CDR1 and CDR2 (germline): MNHNS, SASEGT. The CDR3 length is 13 residues.

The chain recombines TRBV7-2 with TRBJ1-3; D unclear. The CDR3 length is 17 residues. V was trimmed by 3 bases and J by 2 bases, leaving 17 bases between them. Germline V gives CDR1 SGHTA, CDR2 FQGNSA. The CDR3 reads CASSFWAGGPTGNTIYF. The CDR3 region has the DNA TGTGCCAGCAGCTTTTGGGCAGGTGGGCCAACTGGAAACACCATATATTTT.

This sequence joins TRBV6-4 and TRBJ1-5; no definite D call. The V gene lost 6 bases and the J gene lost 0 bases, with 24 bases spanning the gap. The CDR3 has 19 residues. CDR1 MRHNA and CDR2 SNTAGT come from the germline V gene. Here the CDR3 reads CASRETWAASYYSNQPQHF. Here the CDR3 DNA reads TGTGCCAGCAGGGAGACGTGGGCGGCCAGCTATTATAGCAATCAGCCCCAGCATTTT.

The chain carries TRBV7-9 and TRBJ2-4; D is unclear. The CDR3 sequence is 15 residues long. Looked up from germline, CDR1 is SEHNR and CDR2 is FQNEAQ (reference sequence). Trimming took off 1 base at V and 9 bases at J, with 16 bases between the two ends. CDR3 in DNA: TGTGCCAGCAGCTTAGGACGGACGTTGCCCTCCATTCAGTACTTC. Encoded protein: CASSLGRTLPSIQYF.

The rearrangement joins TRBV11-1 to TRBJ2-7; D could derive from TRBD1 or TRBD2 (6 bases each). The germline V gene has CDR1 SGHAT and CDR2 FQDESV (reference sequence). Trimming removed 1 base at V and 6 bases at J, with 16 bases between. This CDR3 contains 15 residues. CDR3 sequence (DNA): TGTGCCAGCAGCTTAGGTTGGGGGGCGGACTTCGAGCAGTACTTC. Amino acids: CASSLGWGADFEQYF.

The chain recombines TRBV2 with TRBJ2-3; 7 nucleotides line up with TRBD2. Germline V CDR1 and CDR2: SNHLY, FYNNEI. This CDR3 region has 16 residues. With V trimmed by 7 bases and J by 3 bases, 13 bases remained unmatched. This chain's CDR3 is CASMGRAGRGTDTQYF. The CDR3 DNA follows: TGTGCCAGCATGGGGAGAGCGGGGCGGGGTACAGATACGCAGTATTTT.

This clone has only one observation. The CDR3 region is CAALSGGEGTEAFF. The CDR3 DNA follows: TGTGCCGCCCTCAGCGGGGGAGAAGGCACTGAAGCTTTCTTT. The chain has TRBV19 and TRBJ1-1, with D possibly TRBD1 on 5 matching bases. V lost 11 bases and J 4 bases, leaving 20 bases between the germline ends. This CDR3 is built from 14 residues. Looked up from germline, CDR1 is LNHDA and CDR2 is SQIVND (reference sequence).